Following are 32 T cell receptor beta chains from one sample sequenced in a study of shared clonotypes between healthy human individuals. Only in-frame clones appear in the TCRdb table, and some are missing; sequencing was by immunoSEQ multiplex PCR. The sample lists 1.4 million to 1.5 million clones, roughly 96% seen once, with more than 0.9% in the top ten. Sequencing used naive CD4+ T cells sorted from blood. Subset of the sample: CD45RA+ positively selected. These receptors originate from a man aged 25-45 years in good health.

The V and J genes are TRBV18 and TRBJ1-2; D unclear. The CDR3 contains 13 residues. The V end lost 4 bases, the J end lost 8 bases, and 14 bases lay between the germline ends. Germline-derived CDR1 and CDR2 are KGHSH and LQKENI. This CDR3 reads CASSLLGIDGYTF. CDR3 DNA sequence: TGTGCCAGCTCACTTTTAGGGATCGACGGCTACACCTTC.

In this sample, this clone turned up once. Other DNA sequences in this specimen translate into the identical CDR3. This chain uses TRBV18 with TRBJ2-5, with a weak D call TRBD1 (5 bases). Trimming left V 1 base short and J 4 bases short, with 10 bases between. CDR1 KGHSH and CDR2 LQKENI come from the germline V gene. This CDR3 comprises 14 residues. The CDR3 region is CASSPLDRGETQYF. The DNA of the CDR3 is TGTGCCAGCTCACCACTAGATAGGGGAGAGACCCAGTACTTC.

The V call is TRBV28, the J call TRBJ2-1, with a weak D call TRBD2 (5 bases). The V and J ends lost 6 bases and 6 bases respectively, with 12 bases between them. The CDR3 length is 13 residues. In germline, CDR1 is MDHEN, CDR2 SYDVKM. The CDR3 coding sequence is TGTGCCAGCAGGCCGCCGGGATTCAATGAGCAGTTCTTC. It yields the protein CASRPPGFNEQFF.

J is TRBJ2-7 and V is TRBV7-9; D unresolved. The V end lost 3 bases, the J end lost 5 bases, and 14 bases lay between the germline ends. From germline, CDR1 is SEHNR and CDR2 FQNEAQ (reference sequence). This CDR3 region has 14 residues. CDR3 sequence: CASSFGQAINEQYF. The CDR3 DNA sequence: TGTGCCAGCAGCTTTGGGCAGGCAATAAACGAGCAGTACTTC.

The J gene is TRBJ1-2, the V gene TRBV28, with 12 positions matching TRBD1. V shed 8 bases and J 2 bases; nucleotides not matched to a gene: 12. This CDR3 is 17 amino acids long. CDR1 and CDR2 (germline): MDHEN, SYDVKM. The CDR3 loop reads CASGPRDRGRPNYGYTF. CDR3 coding DNA: TGTGCCAGCGGCCCCCGGGACAGGGGGCGACCCAACTATGGCTACACCTTC.

The chain combines TRBV7-6 with TRBJ2-1; TRBD2 agrees at 13 bases. Germline CDR1 reads SGHVS; CDR2 reads FNYEAQ. J gave up 7 bases and V 5 bases, and 5 bases lay outside the gene matches. The CDR3 has 15 amino acids. Here the CDR3 reads CASSAGTSGTNEQFF. The CDR3, as DNA: TGTGCCAGCAGCGCCGGGACTAGCGGGACTAATGAGCAGTTCTTC.

The rearrangement links TRBV10-2 to TRBJ2-7, with 12 bases identical to TRBD2. The V gene end was trimmed by 5 bases and the J gene end by 3 bases; junction bases not matched to a gene: 5. There are 15 residues in the CDR3. Germline V gene lookup returns CDR1 WSHSY and CDR2 SAAADI. The CDR3 DNA is TGCGCCAGCAGTTCGACTAGCGGGAGTGTCTACGAGCAGTACTTC. Its protein is CASSSTSGSVYEQYF.

Details on this clone: This specimen includes other DNA sequences encoding the same CDR3. The gene calls are TRBV7-2 and TRBJ2-1, with TRBD1 matching 11 bases. CDR3 length equals 16 residues. V was clipped by 3 bases and J by 4 bases; unmatched bases: 5. Germline V gives CDR1 SGHTA, CDR2 FQGNSA. The DNA for the CDR3 is TGTGCCAGCAGCTTCGCCGGGACAGGGGGATACAATGAGCAGTTCTTC. It is translated as CASSFAGTGGYNEQFF.

This clone was observed a handful of times. The chain joins TRBV25-1 to TRBJ2-2; TRBD1 aligns across 9 bases. Germline V gene sequence: CDR1 MGHDK, CDR2 SYGVNS. Losses at the gene ends were 4 bases for V and 4 bases for J; bases not matched to a gene: 4. The CDR3 sequence is 15 residues long. CDR3 nucleotides: TGTGCCAGCAGTGTCGGGACAGGGTCCACCGGGGAGCTGTTTTTT. It codes for CASSVGTGSTGELFF. The whole variable domain, remainder taken from reference TRBV25-1 and TRBJ2-2, is EADIYQTPRYLVIGTGKKITLECSQTMGHDKMYWYQQDPGMELHLIHYSYGVNSTEKGDLSSESTVSRIRTEHFPLTLESARPSHTSQYLCASSVGTGSTGELFFGEGSRLTVL.

Of note for this clone: At the DNA level, this CDR3 is encoded by other sequences in the same sample as well. This chain connects TRBV9 to TRBJ2-7, with 7 bases matching TRBD2. Germline V gene sequence: CDR1 SGDLS, CDR2 YYNGEE. The CDR3 spans 15 residues. With V trimmed by 0 bases and J by 0 bases, 3 bases remained unmatched. The CDR3 sequence: CASSVGGSPSYEQYF. The CDR3 DNA reads as TGTGCCAGCAGCGTAGGCGGGAGTCCCTCCTACGAGCAGTACTTC.

V usage is TRBV19 and J usage is TRBJ1-5; perhaps TRBD1 as D (5 bases). Trimming removed 7 bases from V and 7 bases from J, with 14 bases in between. The CDR3 spans 13 residues. Per the germline V gene, CDR1 is LNHDA and CDR2 is SQIVND (reference sequence). The CDR3 nucleotides are TGTGCCAGTACCGGGACGGGAATCCAGCCCCAGCATTTT. It yields the protein CASTGTGIQPQHF.

CDR3 nucleotides: TGCGCCAGCAGCTACGGGACAGGGAAGGGCACTGAAGCTTTCTTT. Its protein is CASSYGTGKGTEAFF. J is TRBJ1-1 and V is TRBV5-1; 9 bases agree with TRBD1. Germline loops: CDR1 SGHRS, CDR2 YFSETQ. Trimming took 3 bases from V and 4 from J; bases not matched to a gene: 7. The CDR3 loop spans 15 amino acids.

This clone was seen just once. This chain connects TRBV6-5 to TRBJ1-1; D ambiguous. The CDR3 sequence is 16 residues long. Germline V gene sequence: CDR1 MNHEY, CDR2 SVGAGI. V was shortened by 2 bases and J by 4 bases, with 17 bases between the two germline ends. Here the CDR3 reads CASSYLEIFLSTEAFF. The CDR3 region has the DNA TGTGCCAGCAGTTACCTGGAGATCTTTCTTAGCACTGAAGCTTTCTTT.

The J gene is TRBJ2-5, the V gene TRBV5-1; D tentatively reads TRBD1 or TRBD2 (5 bases each). CDR3 length equals 13 residues. V shed 4 bases and J shed 4 bases, with 11 bases lying between them. The germline V gene encodes CDR1 SGHRS and CDR2 YFSETQ. Written as DNA, the CDR3 is TGCGCCAGCAGCAAGGGACCCGGAGAGACCCAGTACTTC. Amino acid sequence: CASSKGPGETQYF. Combining the CDR3 with reference TRBV5-1 and TRBJ2-5 gives the whole variable domain KAGVTQTPRYLIKTRGQQVTLSCSPISGHRSVSWYQQTPGQGLQFLFEYFSETQRNKGNFPGRFSGRQFSNSRSEMNVSTLELGDSALYLCASSKGPGETQYFGPGTRLLVL.

This clone was counted between two and nine times. The V gene is TRBV2, the J gene TRBJ1-2, with D maybe TRBD1 (5 bases). The CDR3 totals 13 residues. V lost 5 bases, J lost 1 base, and 8 bases lay in between. CDR1 SNHLY and CDR2 FYNNEI come from the germline V gene. The CDR3 nucleotides read TGTGCCAGCAGTTCCGGACATAACTATGGCTACACCTTC. Translation gives CASSSGHNYGYTF.

This chain joins TRBV4-2 and TRBJ1-4; D unclear. The CDR3 contains 15 residues. Germline CDR1 LGHNA, CDR2 YNFKEQ. V lost 1 base and J lost 0, with 6 bases in between. The CDR3 DNA reads TGTGCCAGCAGCCAAGCGCAGACAACTAATGAAAAACTGTTTTTT. Protein product: CASSQAQTTNEKLFF.

The J gene is TRBJ2-5, the V gene TRBV7-2, with a possible D match to TRBD1 (6 bases). The length of the CDR3 is 15 residues. V was cut by 5 bases and J by 0 bases, with 13 bases left in between. Germline loops: CDR1 SGHTA, CDR2 FQGNSA. CDR3 sequence reads: CASSRGTTYQETQYF. The CDR3 nucleotides read TGTGCCAGCAGCCGAGGGACAACGTACCAAGAGACCCAGTACTTC.

This clone is a singleton in its sample. The chain couples TRBV5-1 to TRBJ2-2; D ambiguous. The germline V gene has CDR1 SGHRS and CDR2 YFSETQ. The V and J ends lost 2 bases and 3 bases respectively, with 11 bases between them. The CDR3 covers 15 residues. The CDR3 spells CASSLVAPDTGELFF. The CDR3, as DNA: TGCGCCAGCAGCTTAGTGGCACCGGACACCGGGGAGCTGTTTTTT.

The chain recombines TRBV19 with TRBJ2-1; 13 bases match TRBD2. The germline gives CDR1 LNHDA, CDR2 SQIVND (reference sequence). J was trimmed by 4 bases and V by 6 bases; bases with no gene match: 6. This CDR3 is 16 amino acids long. The CDR3 spells CASSQLAGGFYNEQFF. CDR3 in DNA: TGTGCCAGTAGCCAACTAGCGGGAGGGTTTTACAATGAGCAGTTCTTC.

The chain employs TRBV9 and TRBJ2-2; 12 bases are shared with TRBD2. Germline V gives CDR1 SGDLS, CDR2 YYNGEE. With V trimmed by 4 bases and J by 0 bases, 10 bases remained unmatched. The CDR3 runs 19 residues. The DNA of the CDR3 is TGTGCCAGCAGCTCCCGACTAGCGGGAGCTTATGCGAACACCGGGGAGCTGTTTTTT. Translation: CASSSRLAGAYANTGELFF.

This CDR3 reads CASSVASAAEQFF. The CDR3 DNA is TGTGCCAGCAGCGTAGCTAGTGCTGCTGAGCAGTTCTTC. The chain combines TRBV9 with TRBJ2-1, with unresolved D. The CDR3 covers 13 residues. Trimming took 0 bases from V and 9 from J, leaving 10 bases between them. Germline assignment: CDR1 SGDLS and CDR2 YYNGEE.

The chain carries TRBV4-3 and TRBJ2-1; D perhaps matches TRBD1 (5 bases). Germline assignment: CDR1 LGHNA and CDR2 YSLEER. CDR3 length equals 15 residues. Trimming removed 4 bases from V and 1 base from J, with 11 bases in between. DNA for the CDR3: TGCGCCAGCAGCCCCGACAGTTATTCCTACAATGAGCAGTTCTTC. It specifies CASSPDSYSYNEQFF.

Remarks on this clone: Other DNA sequences in the same sample also yield this CDR3. This chain uses TRBV7-9 with TRBJ2-5; perhaps TRBD1 as D (6 bases). Per the germline V gene, CDR1 is SEHNR and CDR2 is FQNEAQ (reference sequence). This CDR3 spans 13 amino acids. V was shortened by 5 bases and J by 2 bases, with 9 bases between the two germline ends. This CDR3 reads CASSARGQETQYF. The CDR3 region has the DNA TGTGCCAGCAGCGCCAGGGGTCAAGAGACCCAGTACTTC.

About this clone itself: At the DNA level, this CDR3 is encoded by other sequences in the same sample as well. The chain employs TRBV2 and TRBJ1-1, with D tentatively TRBD1 (6 bases). Germline V gene sequence: CDR1 SNHLY, CDR2 FYNNEI. The ends were cut back, 6 bases at V and 2 bases at J, with 10 bases in the middle. The CDR3 covers 13 residues. In nucleotides, the CDR3 is TGTGCCAGCAGCCTACAGGGTAACACTGAAGCTTTCTTT. Translation: CASSLQGNTEAFF.

This chain connects TRBV2 to TRBJ2-7, with 9 bases matching TRBD2. The CDR3 runs 17 residues. CDR1 is SNHLY and CDR2 is FYNNEI in the germline V gene. V gave up 1 base and J gave up 4 bases; unmatched junction bases: 11. CDR3 region: CASSEEGWGSGSYEQYF. The CDR3 region has the DNA TGTGCCAGCAGTGAAGAAGGGTGGGGTAGCGGGAGTTACGAGCAGTACTTC.

The chain recombines TRBV7-9 with TRBJ2-5, with 8 bases matching TRBD1. CDR1 is SEHNR and CDR2 is FQNEAQ in the germline V gene (reference sequence). With V trimmed by 5 bases and J by 2 bases, 10 bases remained unmatched. CDR3 length: 16 residues. The CDR3 loop reads CASSTGQGGGQETQYF. Here the CDR3 DNA reads TGTGCCAGCAGCACCGGACAGGGAGGAGGGCAAGAGACCCAGTACTTC.

The V gene is TRBV15, the J gene TRBJ1-1, with D maybe TRBD1 (6 bases). V lost 0 bases and J 8 bases, leaving 16 bases between the germline ends. CDR1 LNHNV and CDR2 YYDKDF come from the germline V gene (reference sequence). This CDR3 comprises 15 residues. The CDR3 spells CATSRDRGSTSEAFF. CDR3 bases: TGTGCCACCAGCAGAGACAGGGGCAGTACGTCCGAAGCTTTCTTT.

Notes on this clone: The sample holds other DNA sequences that translate to the same CDR3. The chain joins TRBV19 to TRBJ2-1; tentative D call: TRBD1 (6 bases). The germline V gene has CDR1 LNHDA and CDR2 SQIVND (reference sequence). The CDR3 consists of 15 residues. The V gene lost 3 bases and the J gene lost 0 bases, with 9 bases spanning the gap. CDR3 sequence reads: CASSITGSSYNEQFF. The CDR3 DNA follows: TGTGCCAGTAGTATCACAGGGAGCTCCTACAATGAGCAGTTCTTC.

This chain uses TRBV2 with TRBJ1-5; 7 bases agree with TRBD1. Germline CDR1 and CDR2: SNHLY and FYNNEI. V was pared by 2 bases and J by 1 base, with 2 bases of the junction left unmatched. The CDR3 is made up of 15 amino acids. CDR3 DNA: TGTGCCAGCAGTGAACAGGGGGTCAGCAATCAGCCCCAGCATTTT. Its translation is CASSEQGVSNQPQHF.

This chain links TRBV7-9 with TRBJ1-3; D might be TRBD1 (6 bases). Germline-derived CDR1 and CDR2 are SEHNR and FQNEAQ (reference sequence). The CDR3 spans 18 residues. Deletions cut 0 bases from V and 1 base from J, with 16 bases between. The CDR3 DNA is TGTGCCAGCAGCTTAGCCGGGGCCAGGGGAGTTTCTGGAAACACCATATATTTT. Translation gives CASSLAGARGVSGNTIYF.

The V call is TRBV27, the J call TRBJ1-2; no definite D call. Trimming took off 10 bases at V and 5 bases at J, with 29 bases between the two ends. The germline V gene has CDR1 MNHEY and CDR2 SMNVEV (reference sequence). The CDR3 sequence is 17 residues long. Here the CDR3 reads CATPLTDGFASYYGYTF. The CDR3 DNA is TGTGCCACCCCCCTGACCGACGGATTCGCGAGTTATTATGGCTACACCTTC.

V is TRBV19 and J is TRBJ1-1; D is unclear. CDR3 length equals 14 residues. The germline V and J ends were trimmed by 0 bases and 7 bases, with 12 bases remaining between them. The germline gives CDR1 LNHDA, CDR2 SQIVND (reference sequence). In nucleotides, the CDR3 is TGTGCCAGTAGTATAGACTCTGCCCGGCGTGAAGCTTTCTTT. This codes for CASSIDSARREAFF.